This T cell receptor (beta chain) was observed in a study of blood T cell repertoires in COVID-19. Study as a whole: PBMCs, B-cell-depleted T cells, or T cells provided the cDNA or gDNA that made up the material.

The CDR3 runs 16 residues. Germline V gives CDR1 MDHEN, CDR2 SYDVKM. The V gene lost 3 bases and the J gene lost 0 bases, with 14 bases spanning the gap. Enrolment of Seattle patients took place during active infection, and they were followed longitudinally. Profiling relied on immunoSEQ multiplex PCR, and the TCRdb table lists in-frame clones only, not all of them. The sample consists of more than 60,000 clones, 70% to 90% of them appearing once. The chain recombines TRBV28 with TRBJ1-1; D may be TRBD1 (5 bases). The material sequenced was peripheral blood. This sequence was found in an elderly man with COVID-19, enrolled during active disease. Here the CDR3 reads CASSFGGRNMNTEAFF. CDR3 DNA sequence: TGTGCCAGCAGTTTCGGGGGACGGAACATGAACACTGAAGCTTTCTTT.